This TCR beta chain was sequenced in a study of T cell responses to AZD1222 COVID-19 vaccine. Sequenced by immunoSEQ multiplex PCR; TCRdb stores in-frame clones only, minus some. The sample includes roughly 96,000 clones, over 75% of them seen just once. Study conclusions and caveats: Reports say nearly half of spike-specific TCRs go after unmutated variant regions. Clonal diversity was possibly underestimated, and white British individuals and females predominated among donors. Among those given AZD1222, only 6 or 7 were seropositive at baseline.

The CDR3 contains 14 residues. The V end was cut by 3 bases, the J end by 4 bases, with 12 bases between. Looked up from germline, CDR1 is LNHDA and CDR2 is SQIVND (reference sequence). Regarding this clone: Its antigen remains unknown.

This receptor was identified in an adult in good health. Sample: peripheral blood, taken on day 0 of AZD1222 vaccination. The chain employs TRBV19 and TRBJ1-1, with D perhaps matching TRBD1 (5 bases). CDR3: CASSIQGSITEAFF. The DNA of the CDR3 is TGTGCCAGTAGTATCCAGGGAAGTATCACTGAAGCTTTCTTT.